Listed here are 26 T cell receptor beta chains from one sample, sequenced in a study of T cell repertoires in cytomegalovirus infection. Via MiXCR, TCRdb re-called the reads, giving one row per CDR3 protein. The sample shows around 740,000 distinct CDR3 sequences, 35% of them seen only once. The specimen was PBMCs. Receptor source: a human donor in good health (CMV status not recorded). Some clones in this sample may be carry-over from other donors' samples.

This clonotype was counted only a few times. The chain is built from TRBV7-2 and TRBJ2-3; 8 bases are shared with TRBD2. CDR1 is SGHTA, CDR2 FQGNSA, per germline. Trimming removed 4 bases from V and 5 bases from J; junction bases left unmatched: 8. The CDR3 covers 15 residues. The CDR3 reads CASSWSFGGVDTQYF. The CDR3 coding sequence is TGTGCCAGCAGCTGGAGTTTCGGGGGGGTAGATACGCAGTATTTT. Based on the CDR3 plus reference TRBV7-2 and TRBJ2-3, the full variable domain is GAGVSQSPSNKVTEKGKDVELRCDPISGHTALYWYRQSLGQGLEFLIYFQGNSAPDKSGLPSDRFSAERTGGSVSTLTIQRTQQEDSAVYLCASSWSFGGVDTQYFGPGTRLTVL.

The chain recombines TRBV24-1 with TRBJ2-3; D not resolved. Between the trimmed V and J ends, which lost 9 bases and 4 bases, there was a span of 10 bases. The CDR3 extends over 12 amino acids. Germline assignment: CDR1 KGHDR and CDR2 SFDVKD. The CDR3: CATLETADTQYF. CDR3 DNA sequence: TGTGCCACCCTTGAAACAGCAGATACGCAGTATTTT.

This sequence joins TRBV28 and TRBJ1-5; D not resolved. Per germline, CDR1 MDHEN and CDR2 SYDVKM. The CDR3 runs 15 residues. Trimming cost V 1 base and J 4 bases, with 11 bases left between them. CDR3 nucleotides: TGTGCCAGCAGTTTATCCTCAGAACCGAATCAGCCCCAGCATTTT. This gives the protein CASSLSSEPNQPQHF.

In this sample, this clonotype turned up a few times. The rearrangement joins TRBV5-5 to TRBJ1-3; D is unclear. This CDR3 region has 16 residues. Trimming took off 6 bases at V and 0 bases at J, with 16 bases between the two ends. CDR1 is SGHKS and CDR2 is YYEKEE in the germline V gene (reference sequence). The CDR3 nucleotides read TGTGCCAGCAATCCCTTTAGGGAAAACTCTGGAAACACCATATATTTT. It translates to CASNPFRENSGNTIYF.

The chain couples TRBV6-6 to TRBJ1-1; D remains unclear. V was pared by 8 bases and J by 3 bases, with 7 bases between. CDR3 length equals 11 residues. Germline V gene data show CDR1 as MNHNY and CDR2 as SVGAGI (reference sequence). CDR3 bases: TGTGCCAGCGCAGTGCACACTGAAGCTTTCTTT. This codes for CASAVHTEAFF.

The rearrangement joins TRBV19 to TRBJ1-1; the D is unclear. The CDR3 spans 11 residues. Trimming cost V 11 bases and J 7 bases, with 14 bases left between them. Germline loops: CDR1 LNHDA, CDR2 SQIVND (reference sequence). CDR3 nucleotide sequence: TGTGCCTCTCTGGTGGCCAATGAAGCTTTCTTT. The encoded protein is CASLVANEAFF.

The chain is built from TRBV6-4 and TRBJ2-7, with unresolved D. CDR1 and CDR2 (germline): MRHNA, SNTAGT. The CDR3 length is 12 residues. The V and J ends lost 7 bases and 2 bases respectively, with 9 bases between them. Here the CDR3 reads CASTPVPYEQYF. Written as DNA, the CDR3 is TGTGCCAGCACTCCGGTTCCCTACGAGCAGTACTTC.

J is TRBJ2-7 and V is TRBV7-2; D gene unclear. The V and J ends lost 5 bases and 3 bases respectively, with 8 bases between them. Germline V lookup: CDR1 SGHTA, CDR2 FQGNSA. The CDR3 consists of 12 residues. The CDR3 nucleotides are TGTGCCAGCAGCCGGACCTTCTACGAGCAGTACTTC. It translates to CASSRTFYEQYF.

DNA for the CDR3: TGTGCCAGCAGTTACTCCAGGGCAACTAGCTCCTACGAGCAGTACTTC. Amino acid sequence: CASSYSRATSSYEQYF. This chain uses TRBV6-5 with TRBJ2-7; D might be TRBD1 or TRBD2, each matching 5 bases. CDR3 length equals 16 residues. Germline CDR1 MNHEY, CDR2 SVGAGI. The ends were cut back, 0 bases at V and 0 bases at J, with 12 bases in the middle.

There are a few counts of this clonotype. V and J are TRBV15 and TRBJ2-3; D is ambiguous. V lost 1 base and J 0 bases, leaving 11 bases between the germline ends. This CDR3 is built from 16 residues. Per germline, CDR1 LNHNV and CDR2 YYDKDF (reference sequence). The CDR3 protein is CATSRVWVTSTDTQYF. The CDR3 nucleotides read TGTGCCACCAGCAGAGTTTGGGTAACTAGCACAGATACGCAGTATTTT.

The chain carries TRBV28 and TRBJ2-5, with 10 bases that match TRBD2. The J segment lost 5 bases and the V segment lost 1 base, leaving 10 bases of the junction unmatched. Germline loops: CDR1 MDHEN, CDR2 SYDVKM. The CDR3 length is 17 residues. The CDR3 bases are TGTGCCAGCAGTTTATTGACTGTAGCGGGAGGTTGGGAGACCCAGTACTTC. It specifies CASSLLTVAGGWETQYF.

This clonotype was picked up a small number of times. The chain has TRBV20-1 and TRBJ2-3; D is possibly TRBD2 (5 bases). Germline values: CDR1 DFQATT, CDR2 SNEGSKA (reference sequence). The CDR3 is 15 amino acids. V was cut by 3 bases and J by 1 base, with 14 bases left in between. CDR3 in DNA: TGCAGTGCTAGCGAGGGCTCCTTCCGCACAGATACGCAGTATTTT. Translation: CSASEGSFRTDTQYF.

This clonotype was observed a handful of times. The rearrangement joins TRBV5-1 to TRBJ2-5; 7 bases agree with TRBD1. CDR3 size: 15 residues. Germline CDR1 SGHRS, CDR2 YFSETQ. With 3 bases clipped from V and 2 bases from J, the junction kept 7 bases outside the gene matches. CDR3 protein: CASSSTDRRQETQYF. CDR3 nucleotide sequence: TGCGCCAGCAGCTCCACGGACAGGAGGCAAGAGACCCAGTACTTC.

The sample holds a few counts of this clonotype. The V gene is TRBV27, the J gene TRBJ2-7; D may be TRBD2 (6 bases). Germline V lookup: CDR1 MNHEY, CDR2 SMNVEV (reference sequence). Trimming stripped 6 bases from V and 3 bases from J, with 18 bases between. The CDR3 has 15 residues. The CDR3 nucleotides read TGTGCCAGCAGCTGGGGAGGAGGGCCTGACTACGAGCAGTACTTC. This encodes CASSWGGGPDYEQYF.

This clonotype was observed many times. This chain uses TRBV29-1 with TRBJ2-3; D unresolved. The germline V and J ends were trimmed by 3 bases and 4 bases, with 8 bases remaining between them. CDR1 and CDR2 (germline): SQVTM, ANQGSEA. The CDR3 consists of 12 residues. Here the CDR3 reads CSVDEEPDTQYF. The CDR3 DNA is TGCAGCGTTGATGAGGAACCAGATACGCAGTATTTT.

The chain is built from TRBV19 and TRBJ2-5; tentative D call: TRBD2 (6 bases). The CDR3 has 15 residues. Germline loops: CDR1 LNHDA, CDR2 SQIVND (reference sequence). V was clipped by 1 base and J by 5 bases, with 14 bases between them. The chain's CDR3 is CASSIGFGGVETQYF. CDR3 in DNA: TGTGCCAGTAGTATAGGATTCGGAGGGGTTGAGACCCAGTACTTC.

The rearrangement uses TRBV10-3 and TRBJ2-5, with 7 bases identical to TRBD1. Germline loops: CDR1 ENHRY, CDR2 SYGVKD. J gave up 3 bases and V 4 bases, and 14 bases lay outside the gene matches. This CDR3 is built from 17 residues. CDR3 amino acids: CAISGTRTGDLKETQYF. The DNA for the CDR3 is TGTGCCATCAGTGGCACTCGAACAGGGGACCTGAAAGAGACCCAGTACTTC.

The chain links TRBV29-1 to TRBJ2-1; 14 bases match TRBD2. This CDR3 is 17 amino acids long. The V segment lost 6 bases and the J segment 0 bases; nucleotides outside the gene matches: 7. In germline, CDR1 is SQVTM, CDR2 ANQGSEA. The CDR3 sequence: CSVEGLAGASSYNEQFF. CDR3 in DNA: TGCAGCGTGGAGGGACTAGCGGGAGCCTCCTCCTACAATGAGCAGTTCTTC.

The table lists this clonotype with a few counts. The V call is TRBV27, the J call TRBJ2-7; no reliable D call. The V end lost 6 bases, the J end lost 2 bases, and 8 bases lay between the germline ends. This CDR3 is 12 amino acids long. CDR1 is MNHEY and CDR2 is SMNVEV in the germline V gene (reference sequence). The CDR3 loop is CASSSNPYEQYF. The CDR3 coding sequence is TGTGCCAGCAGCTCCAACCCCTACGAGCAGTACTTC.

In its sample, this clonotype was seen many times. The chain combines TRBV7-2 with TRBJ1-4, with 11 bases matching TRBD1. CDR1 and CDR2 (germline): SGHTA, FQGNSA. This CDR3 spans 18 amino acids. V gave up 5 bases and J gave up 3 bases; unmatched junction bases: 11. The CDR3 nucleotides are TGTGCCAGCAGCCCGCAAGGACAGGGGGCGTACCCTAATGAAAAACTGTTTTTT. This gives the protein CASSPQGQGAYPNEKLFF.

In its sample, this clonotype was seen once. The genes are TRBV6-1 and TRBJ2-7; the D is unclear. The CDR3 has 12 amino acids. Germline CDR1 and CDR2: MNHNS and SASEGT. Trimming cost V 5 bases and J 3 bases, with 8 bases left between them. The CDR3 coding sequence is TGTGCCAGCAGTTACGGCAACTACGAGCAGTACTTC. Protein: CASSYGNYEQYF.

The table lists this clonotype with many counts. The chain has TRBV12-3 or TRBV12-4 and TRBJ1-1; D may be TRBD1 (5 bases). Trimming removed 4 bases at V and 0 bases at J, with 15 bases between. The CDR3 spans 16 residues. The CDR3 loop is CASSYVPGLMNTEAFF. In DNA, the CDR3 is TGTGCCAGCAGTTACGTGCCAGGGTTGATGAACACTGAAGCTTTCTTT.

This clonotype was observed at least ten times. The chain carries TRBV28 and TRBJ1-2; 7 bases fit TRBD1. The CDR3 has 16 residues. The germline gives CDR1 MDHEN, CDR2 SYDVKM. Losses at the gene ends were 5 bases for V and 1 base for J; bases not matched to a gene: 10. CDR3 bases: TGTGCCAGCAGTCCGTCTTTGGGACAGAGTAACTATGGCTACACCTTC. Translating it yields CASSPSLGQSNYGYTF.

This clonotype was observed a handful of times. The CDR3 nucleotides are TGTGCCAGCCGCTTTAACGGGGAGCTGTTTTTT. Encoded protein: CASRFNGELFF. V gene TRBV6-1 combines with J gene TRBJ2-2; no definite D call. In germline, CDR1 is MNHNS, CDR2 SASEGT. V was shortened by 8 bases and J by 7 bases, with 8 bases between the two germline ends. This CDR3 has 11 residues.

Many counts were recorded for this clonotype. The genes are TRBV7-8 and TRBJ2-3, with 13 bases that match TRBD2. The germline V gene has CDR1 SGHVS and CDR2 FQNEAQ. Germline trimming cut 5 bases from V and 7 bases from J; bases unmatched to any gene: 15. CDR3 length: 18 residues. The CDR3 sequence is CASSPRAGTSGAINTQYF. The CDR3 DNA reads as TGTGCCAGCAGCCCTCGGGCGGGGACTAGCGGGGCGATAAATACGCAGTATTTT.

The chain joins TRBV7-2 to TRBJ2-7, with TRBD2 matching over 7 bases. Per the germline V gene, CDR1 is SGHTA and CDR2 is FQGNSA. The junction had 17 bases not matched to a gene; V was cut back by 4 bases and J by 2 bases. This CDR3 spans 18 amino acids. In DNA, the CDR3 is TGTGCCAGCAGCTGGAGGGTAGCGGGCCTGGCCTCCGCCTACGAGCAGTACTTC. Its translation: CASSWRVAGLASAYEQYF.